Listed here are 28 T cell receptor beta chains from one sample, sequenced in a study of molecular identifiers for immune sequencing clone quantification. TCRdb reprocessed the PCR reads with MiXCR, giving one entry per CDR3 protein. The table shows a few hundred thousand distinct CDR3 sequences, with roughly 24% occurring only once. Sequencing was performed on naive CD8+ T cells from blood, with Jurkat cell RNA spiked in. As to subset: FACS-sorted CD8+CD4-CCR7+CD45RA+ naive T cells. These receptors were taken from a human donor in good health. Some libraries in this study had Jurkat cell RNA spiked in.

This clonotype was seen at least ten times. The chain combines TRBV5-8 with TRBJ2-7; no reliable D call. The CDR3 extends over 12 amino acids. Germline CDR1 SGHTS, CDR2 YDEGEE. V was shortened by 1 base and J by 4 bases, with 6 bases between the two germline ends. The CDR3 spells CASSLSEYEQYF. In nucleotides, the CDR3 is TGTGCCAGCAGCTTGTCTGAGTACGAGCAGTACTTC.

This clonotype was counted at least ten times. V and J are TRBV4-1 and TRBJ1-5; no clear D gene. Trimming shortened V by 1 base and J by 4 bases, and 5 bases separated the two germline ends. Germline-derived CDR1 and CDR2 are MGHRA and YSYEKL. This CDR3 spans 13 amino acids. The DNA of the CDR3 is TGCGCCAGCAGCCAAGTGGGGAATCAGCCCCAGCATTTT. It is translated as CASSQVGNQPQHF.

This clonotype was detected a few times. Here the CDR3 DNA reads TGTGCCAGCAGCCAAGATCAGGCCGAGCAGTACTTC. It codes for CASSQDQAEQYF. The chain combines TRBV3-1 with TRBJ2-7; D gene unclear. CDR1 and CDR2 (germline): LGHDT, YNNKEL (reference sequence). V shed 0 bases and J shed 6 bases, with 6 bases lying between them. The CDR3 loop spans 12 amino acids.

V is TRBV9 and J is TRBJ2-7; a possible D gene is TRBD1 (6 bases). The CDR3 contains 15 residues. Trimming took off 0 bases at V and 4 bases at J, with 14 bases between the two ends. The V gene's germline CDR1 is SGDLS and CDR2 YYNGEE. CDR3 DNA: TGTGCCAGCAGCGTAGAGGCAGGGGATCAATACGAGCAGTACTTC. Its protein product is CASSVEAGDQYEQYF.

This chain links TRBV24-1 with TRBJ2-3, with 7 positions matching TRBD2. The germline V gene has CDR1 KGHDR and CDR2 SFDVKD. The ends lost 5 bases at V and 1 base at J; junction bases unmatched: 2. There are 14 residues in the CDR3. CDR3 residues: CATSVGGGTDTQYF. The CDR3 nucleotides read TGTGCCACCAGTGTGGGGGGGGGCACAGATACGCAGTATTTT.

This clonotype was found many times. The V and J genes are TRBV28 and TRBJ2-3, with D perhaps given as TRBD1 or TRBD2 (5 bases each). This CDR3 has 11 residues. Germline V gene sequence: CDR1 MDHEN, CDR2 SYDVKM. Trimming stripped 8 bases from V and 4 bases from J, with 7 bases between. CDR3 residues: CASLGADTQYF. In nucleotides, the CDR3 is TGTGCCAGCCTGGGGGCAGATACGCAGTATTTT.

A remark on this clonotype: A much larger clone lies a single base off, so this may be a read error. The CDR3 end shows no conserved phenylalanine or tryptophan, and so a read error is likely. The J gene is TRBJ2-7, the V gene TRBV7-9; D is unresolved. The CDR3 covers 13 residues. In germline, CDR1 is SEHNR, CDR2 FQNEAQ (reference sequence). Trimming removed 4 bases from V and 4 bases from J, with 11 bases in between. Here the CDR3 reads CASSSGGRYEQYS. The CDR3 nucleotides are TGTGCCAGCAGCTCCGGCGGTCGATACGAGCAGTACTCC.

The chain carries TRBV12-3 or TRBV12-4 and TRBJ2-7; unclear D gene. Trimming took 3 bases from V and 5 from J, leaving 11 bases between them. CDR3 length equals 13 residues. The DNA of the CDR3 is TGTGCCAGCAGTTTGATGGGTTGGCACGAGCAGTACTTC. Translation: CASSLMGWHEQYF.

The rearrangement joins TRBV9 to TRBJ2-3, with 9 bases fitting TRBD2. The CDR3 loop spans 15 amino acids. J lost 5 bases, V lost 4 bases, and 8 bases had no gene match. Germline V gives CDR1 SGDLS, CDR2 YYNGEE. This chain's CDR3 is CASSPSGSGGDTQYF. CDR3 DNA sequence: TGTGCCAGCAGCCCCAGCGGTAGCGGGGGAGATACGCAGTATTTT.

This clonotype has a count of ten or more. The V and J genes are TRBV7-9 and TRBJ2-3; D ambiguous. Trimming took off 1 base at V and 6 bases at J, with 11 bases between the two ends. The CDR3 extends over 14 amino acids. The germline gives CDR1 SEHNR, CDR2 FQNEAQ (reference sequence). The CDR3 DNA sequence: TGTGCCAGCAGCTTAGATTCCAGACTGGATACGCAGTATTTT. It codes for CASSLDSRLDTQYF.

About this clonotype itself: The CDR3 ends on some other residue instead of the conserved phenylalanine or tryptophan, so this is likely a read error. The chain is built from TRBV6-5 and TRBJ2-6; D gene uncertain. This CDR3 contains 15 residues. Looked up from germline, CDR1 is MNHEY and CDR2 is SVGAGI. V dropped 8 bases and J dropped 0 bases, with 11 bases sitting between them. The CDR3 DNA reads as TGTGCCAGCTTCCCGCTAAGCTCTGGGGCCAACGTCCTGACTCTC. Its protein product is CASFPLSSGANVLTL.

This clonotype was observed a handful of times. This chain uses TRBV7-9 with TRBJ1-4; perhaps TRBD1 as D (5 bases). Per the germline V gene, CDR1 is SEHNR and CDR2 is FQNEAQ (reference sequence). V lost 1 base to trimming and J lost 8 bases, with 14 bases between them. CDR3 length: 15 amino acids. For the CDR3, the DNA is TGTGCCAGCAGCTTAGTGGGGGACCCTGGGGAAAAACTGTTTTTT. It yields the protein CASSLVGDPGEKLFF.

V and J are TRBV12-5 and TRBJ1-2, with D possibly matching TRBD1 (6 bases). The germline V and J ends were trimmed by 6 bases and 4 bases, with 15 bases remaining between them. This CDR3 comprises 14 residues. Per the germline V gene, CDR1 is LGHNT and CDR2 is FRNRAP. The CDR3 DNA follows: TGTGCTAGTGGGGTATGGGGGCGTGGCTATGGCTACACCTTC. Protein product: CASGVWGRGYGYTF. Variable domain in full (rest from reference TRBV12-5 and TRBJ1-2): DARVTQTPRHKVTEMGQEVTMRCQPILGHNTVFWYRQTMMQGLELLAYFRNRAPLDDSGMPKDRFSAEMPDATLATLKIQPSEPRDSAVYFCASGVWGRGYGYTFGSGTRLTVV.

This clonotype was detected a few times. The J gene is TRBJ1-5, the V gene TRBV4-1; TRBD1 might be the D (5 bases). Germline V gives CDR1 MGHRA, CDR2 YSYEKL. This CDR3 has 14 amino acids. V was pared by 5 bases and J by 3 bases, with 11 bases between. CDR3 bases: TGCGCCAGCAGCGACCAGGGTTACAATCAGCCCCAGCATTTT. Translated, it gives CASSDQGYNQPQHF.

V usage is TRBV7-2 and J usage is TRBJ2-7; 9 positions agree with TRBD2. This CDR3 has 15 residues. The germline CDR1 and CDR2 sequences are SGHTA and FQGNSA. J gave up 7 bases and V 3 bases, and 10 bases lay outside the gene matches. In DNA form, the CDR3 reads TGTGCCAGCAGCTTCCTAGCGGGATCAAAAAAGGAGCAGTACTTC. This translates into CASSFLAGSKKEQYF.

As for this clonotype: This could be a read error, since a much larger clone is one nucleotide away. V gene TRBV6-5 combines with J gene TRBJ2-7; 8 positions match TRBD1. The CDR3 sequence is 15 residues long. Germline CDR1 is MNHEY and CDR2 is SVGAGI. CDR3 DNA sequence: TGTGCCGGCAGTTACCAGGGGGCAGTAATAGACGAGCAGTACTTC. This sequence encodes CAGSYQGAVIDEQYF.

V is TRBV28 and J is TRBJ2-1; a weak D match, TRBD1 (6 bases). From germline, CDR1 is MDHEN and CDR2 SYDVKM. V lost 2 bases and J 2 bases, leaving 16 bases between the germline ends. The CDR3 length is 17 residues. The CDR3 DNA sequence: TGTGCCAGCAGTTTAACAGGGCAGACGATCCCCTACAATGAGCAGTTCTTC. It specifies CASSLTGQTIPYNEQFF.

V gene TRBV7-7 combines with J gene TRBJ2-2, with D perhaps matching TRBD1 (6 bases). The CDR3 consists of 19 residues. The V end lost 3 bases, the J end lost 4 bases, and 24 bases lay between the germline ends. From germline, CDR1 is SSHAT and CDR2 FNYEAQ (reference sequence). Written as DNA, the CDR3 is TGTGCCAGCAGCTTCCGCCTCGGAGACAGGCTCGGTGCCACCGGGGAGCTGTTTTTT. This sequence encodes CASSFRLGDRLGATGELFF.

For the CDR3, the DNA is TGTGCCTGGAATCATATTGGGCCGCCGGGCGCCCCCATATATTTT. Encoded protein: CAWNHIGPPGAPIYF. V usage is TRBV30 and J usage is TRBJ1-3; D call uncertain. Germline CDR1 is GTSNPN and CDR2 is SVGIG (reference sequence). The CDR3 is made up of 15 amino acids. V lost 4 bases, J lost 11 bases, and 24 bases lay in between.

In its sample, this clonotype was seen many times. The chain joins TRBV29-1 to TRBJ2-3; 7 bases are a match to TRBD2. The CDR3 loop spans 16 amino acids. CDR1 and CDR2 (germline): SQVTM, ANQGSEA. V dropped 3 bases and J dropped 2; count of bases not matched to a gene: 11. The DNA of the CDR3 is TGCAGCGTTGAGTTAGTGACGGGAGGATTCACAGATACGCAGTATTTT. Translated, it gives CSVELVTGGFTDTQYF.

This chain connects TRBV19 to TRBJ1-5, with D maybe TRBD1 (5 bases). The germline V and J ends were trimmed by 8 bases and 7 bases, with 15 bases remaining between them. The germline gives CDR1 LNHDA, CDR2 SQIVND (reference sequence). This CDR3 is 13 amino acids long. CDR3 in DNA: TGTGCCAGTCTTCCCTCAGGGTCGCAGCCCCAGCATTTT. Its protein is CASLPSGSQPQHF.

The chain employs TRBV4-1 and TRBJ2-4; 8 nucleotides match TRBD2. The CDR3 runs to 17 residues. Per germline, CDR1 MGHRA and CDR2 YSYEKL. V shed 4 bases and J 0 bases; nucleotides not matched to a gene: 8. CDR3 protein: CASSPSRTSGAKNIQYF. CDR3 nucleotides: TGCGCCAGCAGCCCCTCCCGCACTAGCGGAGCCAAAAACATTCAGTACTTC.

The gene calls are TRBV6-2 or TRBV6-3 and TRBJ2-3; 7 positions match TRBD2. V was pared by 6 bases and J by 2 bases, with 11 bases of the junction left unmatched. This CDR3 region has 16 residues. The germline V gene has CDR1 MNHEY and CDR2 SVGEGT. CDR3 loop: CASRLPSGDFTDTQYF. CDR3 in DNA: TGTGCCAGCAGACTACCTAGCGGAGACTTCACAGATACGCAGTATTTT.

At least ten counts were recorded for this clonotype. This chain connects TRBV5-4 to TRBJ2-7, with 7 bases identical to TRBD2. With V trimmed by 4 bases and J by 3 bases, 7 bases remained unmatched. Looked up from germline, CDR1 is SGHNT and CDR2 is YYREEE (reference sequence). The CDR3 extends over 14 amino acids. The CDR3 region has the DNA TGTGCCAGCAGCCCCGACGGACTAGTCTACGAGCAGTACTTC. This translates into CASSPDGLVYEQYF.

This clonotype was seen repeatedly, ten times or more. V and J are TRBV6-2 or TRBV6-3 and TRBJ2-6; D not certain. The ends were cut back, 10 bases at V and 12 bases at J, with 7 bases in the middle. CDR1 is MNHEY, CDR2 SVGEGT, per germline. The CDR3 covers 9 residues. This CDR3 reads CATGPVLTF. CDR3 nucleotide sequence: TGTGCCACGGGCCCCGTCCTGACTTTC.

The chain employs TRBV3-1 and TRBJ2-2; maybe TRBD2 (5 bases). The CDR3 is made up of 14 amino acids. CDR1 LGHDT and CDR2 YNNKEL come from the germline V gene (reference sequence). V lost 8 bases to trimming and J lost 7 bases, with 17 bases between them. CDR3 region: CASVSTVRGGELFF. CDR3 DNA sequence: TGTGCCAGCGTCTCCACCGTCCGGGGCGGGGAGCTGTTTTTT. Full variable domain (outside the CDR3, taken from reference TRBV3-1 and TRBJ2-2): DTAVSQTPKYLVTQMGNDKSIKCEQNLGHDTMYWYKQDSKKFLKIMFSYNNKELIINETVPNRFSPKSPDKAHLNLHINSLELGDSAVYFCASVSTVRGGELFFGEGSRLTVL.

The chain has TRBV7-9 and TRBJ1-2; D perhaps matches TRBD1 (5 bases). The CDR3 is made up of 13 amino acids. The V and J ends lost 4 bases and 4 bases respectively, with 10 bases between them. Looked up from germline, CDR1 is SEHNR and CDR2 is FQNEAQ (reference sequence). The CDR3 region is CASSYSRGYGYTF. The DNA for the CDR3 is TGTGCCAGCAGCTACTCTAGGGGCTATGGCTACACCTTC. The variable domain in full, with the rest retrieved from reference TRBV7-9 and TRBJ1-2, is DTGVSQNPRHKITKRGQNVTFRCDPISEHNRLYWYRQTLGQGPEFLTYFQNEAQLEKSRLLSDRFSAERPKGSFSTLEIQRTEQGDSAMYLCASSYSRGYGYTFGSGTRLTVV.

Details on this clonotype: This may be a read error: a much more frequent sequence differs by one nucleotide. The rearrangement uses TRBV9 and TRBJ1-1; D is undetermined. This CDR3 contains 18 residues. Germline lookup yields CDR1 SGDLS and CDR2 YYNGEE. Here the CDR3 DNA reads TGTGCCAGCAGCGCCGAAGGGCGGGTCACTACCTTGAACACTGCAGCTTTCTTT. It codes for CASSAEGRVTTLNTAAFF. Drawing the rest from reference TRBV9 and TRBJ1-1, the complete variable domain is DSGVTQTPKHLITATGQRVTLRCSPRSGDLSVYWYQQSLDQGLQFLIQYYNGEERAKGNILERFSAQQFPDLHSELNLSSLELGDSALYFCASSAEGRVTTLNTAAFFGQGTRLTVV.